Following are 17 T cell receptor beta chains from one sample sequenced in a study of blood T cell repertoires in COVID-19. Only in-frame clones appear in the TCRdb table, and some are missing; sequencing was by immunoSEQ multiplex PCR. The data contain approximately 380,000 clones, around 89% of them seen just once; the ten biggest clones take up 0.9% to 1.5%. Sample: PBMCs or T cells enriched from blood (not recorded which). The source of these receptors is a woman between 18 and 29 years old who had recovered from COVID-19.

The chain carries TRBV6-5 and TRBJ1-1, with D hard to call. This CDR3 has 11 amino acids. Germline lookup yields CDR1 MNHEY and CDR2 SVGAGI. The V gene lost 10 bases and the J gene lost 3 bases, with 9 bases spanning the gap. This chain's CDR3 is CATARDTEAFF. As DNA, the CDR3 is TGTGCCACCGCTCGGGACACTGAAGCTTTCTTT.

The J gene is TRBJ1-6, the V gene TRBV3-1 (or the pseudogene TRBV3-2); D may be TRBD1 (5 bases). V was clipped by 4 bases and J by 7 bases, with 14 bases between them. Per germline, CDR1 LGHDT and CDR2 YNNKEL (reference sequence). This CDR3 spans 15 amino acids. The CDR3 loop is CASSPLKGINSPLHF. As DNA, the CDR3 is TGTGCCAGCAGCCCCCTAAAGGGGATAAATTCACCCCTCCACTTT.

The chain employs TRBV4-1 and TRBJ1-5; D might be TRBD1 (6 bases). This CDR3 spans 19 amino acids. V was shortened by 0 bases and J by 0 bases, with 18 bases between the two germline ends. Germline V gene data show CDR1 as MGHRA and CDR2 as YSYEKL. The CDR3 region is CASSQDFGRGLNSNQPQHF. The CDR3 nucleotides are TGCGCCAGCAGCCAAGATTTCGGCAGGGGACTAAATAGCAATCAGCCCCAGCATTTT.

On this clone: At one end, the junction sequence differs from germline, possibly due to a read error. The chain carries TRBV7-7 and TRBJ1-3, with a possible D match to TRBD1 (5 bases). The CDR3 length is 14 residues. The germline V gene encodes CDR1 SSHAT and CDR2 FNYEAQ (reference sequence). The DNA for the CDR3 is TGTGCTAGCAGCCCCCGGGGGTCTGGAAACACCATATATTTT. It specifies CASSPRGSGNTIYF.

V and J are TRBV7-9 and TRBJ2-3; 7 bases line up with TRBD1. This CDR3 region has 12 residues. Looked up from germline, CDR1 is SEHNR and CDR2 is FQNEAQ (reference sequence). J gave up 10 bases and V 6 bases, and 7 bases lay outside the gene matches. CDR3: CASSNTGEAQYF. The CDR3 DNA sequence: TGTGCCAGCAGTAACACAGGGGAAGCGCAGTATTTT. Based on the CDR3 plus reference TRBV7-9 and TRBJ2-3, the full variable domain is DTGVSQNPRHKITKRGQNVTFRCDPISEHNRLYWYRQTLGQGPEFLTYFQNEAQLEKSRLLSDRFSAERPKGSFSTLEIQRTEQGDSAMYLCASSNTGEAQYFGPGTRLTVL.

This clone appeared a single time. In nucleotides, the CDR3 is TGTGCCAGCAGTCTCTGGACCGGAGGAGCTAACTATGGCTACACCTTC. Its translation: CASSLWTGGANYGYTF. The chain joins TRBV6-2 or TRBV6-3 to TRBJ1-2; the D is unclear. Germline V gives CDR1 MNHEY, CDR2 SVGEGT. V was trimmed by 5 bases and J by 0 bases, leaving 16 bases between them. The CDR3 length is 16 residues.

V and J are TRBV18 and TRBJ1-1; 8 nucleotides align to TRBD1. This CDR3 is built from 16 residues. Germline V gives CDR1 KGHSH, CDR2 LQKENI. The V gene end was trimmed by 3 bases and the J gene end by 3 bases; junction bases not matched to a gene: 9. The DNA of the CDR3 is TGTGCCAGCTCACCCCGCCTGACAGGGGTTGACACTGAAGCTTTCTTT. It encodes CASSPRLTGVDTEAFF.

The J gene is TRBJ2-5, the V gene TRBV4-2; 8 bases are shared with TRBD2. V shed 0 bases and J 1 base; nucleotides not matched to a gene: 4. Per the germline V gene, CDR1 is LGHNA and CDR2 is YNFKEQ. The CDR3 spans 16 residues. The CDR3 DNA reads TGTGCCAGCAGCCAAGAAACTAGCGGAGGCCAAGAGACCCAGTACTTC. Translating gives CASSQETSGGQETQYF.

This CDR3 reads CASSRGLAGAKYQETQYF. The CDR3 coding sequence is TGTGCCAGCAGCAGAGGACTAGCGGGGGCGAAATACCAAGAGACCCAGTACTTC. The genes are TRBV5-6 and TRBJ2-5; 13 bases fit TRBD2. V lost 4 bases and J lost 0; bases outside the gene matches: 9. The germline V gene encodes CDR1 SGHDT and CDR2 YYEEEE. The CDR3 sequence is 18 residues long.

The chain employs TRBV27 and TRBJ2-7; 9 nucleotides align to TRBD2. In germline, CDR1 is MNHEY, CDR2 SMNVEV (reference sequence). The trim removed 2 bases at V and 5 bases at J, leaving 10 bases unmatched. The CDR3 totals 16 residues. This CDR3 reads CASSLRAGGLRDEQYF. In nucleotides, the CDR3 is TGTGCCAGCAGTTTACGAGCGGGGGGCCTCCGCGACGAGCAGTACTTC.

The CDR3 DNA sequence: TGTGCCAGCAGCCAAGGTGGCTTTGGCTACACCTTC. Amino acid sequence: CASSQGGFGYTF. This chain joins TRBV3-1 (or the pseudogene TRBV3-2) and TRBJ1-2; D not certain. V lost 1 base and J lost 7, with 7 bases in between. The CDR3 loop spans 12 amino acids. Germline V gene data show CDR1 as LGHDT and CDR2 as YNNKEL (reference sequence).

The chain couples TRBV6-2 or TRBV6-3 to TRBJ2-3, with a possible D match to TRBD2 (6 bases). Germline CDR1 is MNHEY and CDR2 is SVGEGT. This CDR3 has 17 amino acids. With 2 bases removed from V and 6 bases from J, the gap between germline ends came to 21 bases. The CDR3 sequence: CASSYLPGTGDGDTQYF. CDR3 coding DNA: TGTGCCAGCAGTTACCTGCCAGGGACGGGGGATGGGGATACGCAGTATTTT.

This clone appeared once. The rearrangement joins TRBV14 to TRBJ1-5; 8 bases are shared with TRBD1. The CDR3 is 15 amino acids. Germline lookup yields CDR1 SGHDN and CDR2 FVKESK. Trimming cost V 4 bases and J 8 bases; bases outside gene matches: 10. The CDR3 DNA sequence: TGTGCCAGCAGCCCTAGGACAGGGACTCTGGAGCCCCAGCATTTT. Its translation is CASSPRTGTLEPQHF.

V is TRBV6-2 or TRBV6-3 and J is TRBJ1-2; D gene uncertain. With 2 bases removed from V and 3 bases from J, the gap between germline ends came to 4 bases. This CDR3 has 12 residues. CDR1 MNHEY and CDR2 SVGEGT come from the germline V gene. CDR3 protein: CASSYTDYGYTF. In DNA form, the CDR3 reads TGTGCCAGCAGTTACACAGACTATGGCTACACCTTC.

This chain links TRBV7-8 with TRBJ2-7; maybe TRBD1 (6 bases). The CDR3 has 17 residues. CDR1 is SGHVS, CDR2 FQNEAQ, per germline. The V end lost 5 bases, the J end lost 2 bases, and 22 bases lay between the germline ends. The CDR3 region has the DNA TGTGCCAGCAGCCGAGACCCGGGCGAGGGGGTCCCCTACGAGCAGTACTTC. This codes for CASSRDPGEGVPYEQYF. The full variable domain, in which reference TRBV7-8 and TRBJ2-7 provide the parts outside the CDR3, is GAGVSQSPRYKVAKRGQDVALRCDPISGHVSLFWYQQALGQGPEFLTYFQNEAQLDKSGLPSDRFFAERPEGSVSTLKIQRTQQEDSAVYLCASSRDPGEGVPYEQYFGPGTRLTVT.

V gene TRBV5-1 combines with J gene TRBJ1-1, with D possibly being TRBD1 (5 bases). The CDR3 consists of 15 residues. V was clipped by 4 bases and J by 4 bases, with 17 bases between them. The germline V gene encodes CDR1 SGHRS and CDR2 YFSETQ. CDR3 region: CASSPATQGFTEAFF. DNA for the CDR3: TGCGCCAGCAGCCCTGCAACCCAGGGCTTCACTGAAGCTTTCTTT.

CDR3 sequence reads: CASSPPEHTDTQYF. The CDR3 region has the DNA TGTGCCAGCTCACCACCGGAGCACACAGATACGCAGTATTTT. V and J are TRBV18 and TRBJ2-3; no definite D call. The CDR3 totals 14 residues. Trimming removed 0 bases from V and 2 bases from J, with 6 bases in between. CDR1 is KGHSH, CDR2 LQKENI, per germline.